This is a list of T cell receptor beta chains from one sample in a study of cytomegalovirus exposure and HLA in healthy donors. Profiled with immunoSEQ multiplex PCR; TCRdb holds only in-frame clones, not every one. Of under 200,000 clones listed, roughly four fifths are singletons. Input material: PBMCs. Every receptor here comes from a woman between 18 and 29 years old in good health and CMV-seropositive. CDR3s include the opening cysteine and the closing phenylalanine or tryptophan. A D gene is named only where the DNA matches it firmly. The size of a clone is reported for some rows only, either as once, few or many, or as a class for expanded clones.

size	D	V	J	DNA	CDR3
few	TRBD1	TRBV25-1	TRBJ1-4	TGTGCCAGCAGTGAATGGGCAGGGGGCCATGAAAAACTGTTTTTT	CASSEWAGGHEKLFF
NA	TRBD1	TRBV19	TRBJ1-1	TGTGCCAGTAGCGTACAGGGGTTGAACACTGAAGCTTTCTTT	CASSVQGLNTEAFF
NA	NA	TRBV4-1	TRBJ2-1	TGCGCCAGCAGCTCGACAGGACCATACAATGAGCAGTTCTTC	CASSSTGPYNEQFF
NA	TRBD1	TRBV7-2	TRBJ1-4	TGTGCCAGCAGCTCGGGACAGGGGGCTGAAAAACTGTTTTTT	CASSSGQGAEKLFF
NA	TRBD1	TRBV2	TRBJ1-1	TGTGTCTATCGACAGGGGGACACTGAAGCTTTCTTT	CVYRQGDTEAFF
once	TRBD2	TRBV7-6	TRBJ2-3	TGTGCCAGCAGCCCGACAGCGGGGGGGTTCACAGATACGCAGTATTTT	CASSPTAGGFTDTQYF
NA	NA	TRBV10-2	TRBJ1-1	TGCGCCAGCACCCTAAGAGCAGGGCGCACTGAAGCTTTCTTT	CASTLRAGRTEAFF
once	NA	TRBV9	TRBJ1-6	TGTGCCAGCAGCGCTTACGGAGCGTATAATTCACCCCTCCACTTT	CASSAYGAYNSPLHF
NA	NA	TRBV9	TRBJ1-6	TGTGCCAGCAGCGTAGGGGGAGGCGATTCACCCCTCCACTTT	CASSVGGGDSPLHF
few	TRBD2	TRBV5-4	TRBJ2-3	TGTGCCAGCAGCGCAAGACTAGCGGGGGGGCCCGGTGCGTATTTT	CASSARLAGGPGAYF
NA	TRBD2	TRBV19	TRBJ2-5	TGTGCCAGTAGTGCTGGACTAGCGGGGAGGAGAGAGACCCAGTACTTC	CASSAGLAGRRETQYF
NA	TRBD2	TRBV27	TRBJ2-7	TGTGCCAGCAGTTTAAGCGGGGGGAACCCCTACGAGCAGTACTTC	CASSLSGGNPYEQYF
NA	TRBD2	TRBV7-6	TRBJ2-1	TGTGCCAGCAGCCCAACCGGACTAGCGGGGGGCGCCTACAATGAGCAGTTCTTC	CASSPTGLAGGAYNEQFF
once	TRBD1	TRBV5-4	TRBJ2-2	TGTGCCAGCCAGGGGGCGAACTTCGGGGAGCTGTTTTTT	CASQGANFGELFF
NA	NA	TRBV5-4	TRBJ1-4	TGTGCCAGCCAAAGCTCCCTAGAAGCTAATGAAAAACTGTTTTTT	CASQSSLEANEKLFF
NA	NA	TRBV7-6	TRBJ2-3	TGTGCCAGCAGCTTAGCGTTGGTCGGCGGGACAGATACGCAGTATTTT	CASSLALVGGTDTQYF
NA	TRBD2	TRBV13	TRBJ2-3	TGTGCCAGCAGCTCAAGACTAGCGGTAACTGCAGATACGCAGTATTTT	CASSSRLAVTADTQYF
few	TRBD2	TRBV2	TRBJ2-3	TGTGCCACTTTGACTAGCGGGGCAGATACGCAGTATTTT	CATLTSGADTQYF
NA	TRBD1	TRBV6-6	TRBJ1-3	TGTGCCAGCAGTGTAGGGGACAGGGACTCTGGAAACACCATATATTTT	CASSVGDRDSGNTIYF
few	TRBD2	TRBV10-2	TRBJ2-3	TGCGCCAGCAGTGAGTCTACTAGCGGGGGCGCTTTCCCTTTTTTT	CASSESTSGGAFPFF
few	NA	TRBV6-1	TRBJ1-2	TGTGCCAGCAGTCCTCCGAGAGAAGACTATGGCTACACCTTC	CASSPPREDYGYTF
NA	NA	TRBV6-5	TRBJ1-1	TGTGCCAGCAGTTACACGAGGGACACTGAAGCTTTCTTT	CASSYTRDTEAFF
NA	TRBD1	TRBV27	TRBJ2-1	TGTGCCAGCAGCCGCGACAGGGGTCGCGACAATGAGCAGTTCTTC	CASSRDRGRDNEQFF
NA	NA	TRBV25-1	TRBJ1-1	TGTGCCAGCAGAGACAGCATAACGCTACCCCCTTTCTTT	CASRDSITLPPFF
NA	NA	TRBV2	TRBJ1-4	TGTGCCAGCAGGAAGGACACTTCGAATGAAAAACTGTTTTTT	CASRKDTSNEKLFF
NA	NA	TRBV7-9	TRBJ2-3	TGTGCCAGCAGCTTAGTGAGGGCGACGACAGATACGCAGTATTTT	CASSLVRATTDTQYF
NA	NA	TRBV6-1	TRBJ1-1	TGTGCCAGCAGTCTCAGTGGACTTGACACTGAAGCTTTCTTT	CASSLSGLDTEAFF
NA	NA	TRBV19	TRBJ1-2	TGTGCCAGTAAGCGACAGCTGGGAGGCTACACCTTC	CASKRQLGGYTF
NA	NA	TRBV6-1	TRBJ1-6	TGTGCCAGCAGTGAACACGTAGCTAGCCGGAGGGATCCCCTCCACTTT	CASSEHVASRRDPLHF
NA	NA	TRBV25-1	TRBJ1-1	TGTGCCAGCAGTGCAAGGGGTAACACTGAAGCTTTCTTT	CASSARGNTEAFF
few	NA	TRBV28	TRBJ2-3	TGTGCCAGCAGCTCGGCAGGACTTCGCACAGATACGCAGTATTTT	CASSSAGLRTDTQYF
NA	NA	TRBV11-3	TRBJ1-5	TGTGCCAGCAGTTGGCCGCAGCGGGGGAGCGCTCATAGCAATCAGCCCCAGCATTTT	CASSWPQRGSAHSNQPQHF
NA	NA	TRBV10-3	TRBJ1-2	TGTGCCATCAGTGAGTCGGGAGACGCTAACTATGGCTACACCTTC	CAISESGDANYGYTF
NA	TRBD2	TRBV6-5	TRBJ2-1	TGTGCCAGCAGTACCGGACTAGCGGGGATCGGCGAGCAGTTCTTC	CASSTGLAGIGEQFF
NA	NA	TRBV5-6	TRBJ1-6	TGTGCCAGCAGCTCCCCGGGCCCAGAGGGTTCACCCCTCCACTTT	CASSSPGPEGSPLHF
NA	NA	TRBV2	TRBJ1-6	TGTGCCAGCGCTAGGTTAGATAATTCACCCCTCCACTTT	CASARLDNSPLHF
once	NA	TRBV20-1	TRBJ2-5	TGCAGTGCTAGCGGAGAGACCCAGTACTTC	CSASGETQYF
once	NA	TRBV29-1	TRBJ2-1	TGCAGCGTTGAAGCGGGTTCTAGGAGCGATGAGCAGTTCTTC	CSVEAGSRSDEQFF
NA	TRBD1	TRBV6-5	TRBJ2-5	TGTGCCAGCAGTCGTAAAACAGGGGGCTGGGAGACCCAGTACTTC	CASSRKTGGWETQYF
NA	TRBD2	TRBV11-2	TRBJ2-4	TGTGCCAGCAGCTCATATAGCGGGGGTTTAGCCAAAAACATTCAGTACTTC	CASSSYSGGLAKNIQYF
NA	NA	TRBV11-3	TRBJ2-1	TGTGCCAGCAGCTTAGTTGGGGATAGCGGCTCCTACAATGAGCAGTTCTTC	CASSLVGDSGSYNEQFF
NA	TRBD2	TRBV30	TRBJ2-2	TGTGCCCTAAAATCTCTAGCGGGCGCTACCGGGGAGCTGTTTTTT	CALKSLAGATGELFF
NA	NA	TRBV30	TRBJ1-2	TGTGCCTGGAGTGTACGAGGTGGCTACACCTTC	CAWSVRGGYTF
NA	TRBD2	TRBV30	TRBJ2-1	TGTGCCTGGAGTGGCCCTCTTGCGGGGGGCCTCAATGAGCAGTTCTTC	CAWSGPLAGGLNEQFF
NA	TRBD2	TRBV5-8	TRBJ2-1	TGTGCCAGCAGCTTGACTAGCGGGGGGGGTCTCTACAATGAGCAGTTCTTC	CASSLTSGGGLYNEQFF
NA	NA	TRBV5-4	TRBJ1-4	TGTGCCAGCAGCTTGGGGCCGGGCCTTGGAGGTGAAAAACTGTTTTTT	CASSLGPGLGGEKLFF
NA	TRBD1	TRBV7-6	TRBJ1-3	TGTGCCAGCAGCTTAAACAGGGGTTATGGAAACACCATATATTTT	CASSLNRGYGNTIYF
few	NA	TRBV5-1	TRBJ1-5	TGCGCCAGCAGACCACAGCCCAATCAGCCCCAGCATTTT	CASRPQPNQPQHF
few	NA	TRBV5-1	TRBJ2-1	TGCGCCAGCCGTAACGGTCCCTACAATGAGCAGTTCTTC	CASRNGPYNEQFF
NA	NA	TRBV19	TRBJ1-2	TGTGCCAGTAATCGTAACAGGGTAGGGAACTATGGCTACACCTTC	CASNRNRVGNYGYTF
NA	NA	TRBV5-1	TRBJ2-3	TGCGCCAGCAGCTTGGTACTGACTAGCACAGATACGCAGTATTTT	CASSLVLTSTDTQYF
NA	NA	TRBV4-3	TRBJ1-2	TGCGCCAGCAGCCAAGACAGGAGGAACTATGTCTACACCTTC	CASSQDRRNYVYTF